The 3 T cell receptor beta chains below come from one sample, sequenced in a study of cytomegalovirus exposure and HLA in healthy donors. Primers: 60 Vbeta forward and 13 Jbeta reverse. Measured with immunoSEQ multiplex PCR; TCRdb has only the in-frame clones, and not every one. The top ten hold roughly 2.1% of the sample, which has some 160,000 clones, approximately 72% seen once. Sequences were obtained from PBMCs. These receptor sequences come from a middle-aged man in good health and CMV-seronegative.

The V call is TRBV5-1, the J call TRBJ1-1, with 7 bases fitting TRBD1. Germline trimming cut 4 bases from V and 4 bases from J; bases unmatched to any gene: 10. CDR3 length: 15 amino acids. The germline CDR1 and CDR2 sequences are SGHRS and YFSETQ. CDR3: CASSTQTGVVTEAFF. The DNA of the CDR3 is TGCGCCAGCAGCACCCAAACAGGGGTCGTCACTGAAGCTTTCTTT.

This clone turned up a few times. J is TRBJ2-1 and V is TRBV6-5; 10 positions agree with TRBD1. Germline-derived CDR1 and CDR2 are MNHEY and SVGAGI. V shed 0 bases and J 7 bases; nucleotides not matched to a gene: 3. This CDR3 has 15 amino acids. Here the CDR3 reads CASSYSWTGGNEQFF. The CDR3 nucleotides are TGTGCCAGCAGTTACTCCTGGACAGGGGGGAATGAGCAGTTCTTC.

The J gene is TRBJ2-7, the V gene TRBV19; 7 bases are a match to TRBD2. The CDR3 is 14 amino acids. Germline V lookup: CDR1 LNHDA, CDR2 SQIVND (reference sequence). Losses at the gene ends were 3 bases for V and 0 bases for J; bases not matched to a gene: 2. CDR3 region: CASSMTSNSYEQYF. CDR3 coding DNA: TGTGCCAGTAGTATGACTAGCAACTCCTACGAGCAGTACTTC.